Each of the 12 T cell receptor beta chains below was sequenced from the same sample in a study of T-cell reconstitution after alpha-beta-depleted transplantation in children (dated by TCRdb to between 2015 and 2016). Preparation of the library involved PCR. Sequencing relied on an Illumina HiSeq 2500. TCR libraries were prepared with molecular barcoding, using unique molecular identifiers to normalize TCRbeta repertoire quantification. Through fastp at Q25 and MiXCR, TCRdb rebuilt clones from the public reads, retaining in-frame beta chains. One record per CDR3 amino acid sequence lists the most common genes and DNA. The sample table contains some 200,000 distinct CDR3 sequences; only one count was recorded for roughly 7.1% of them. The top ten clones comprise 4.5% to 6.5% of the sample. In light of the paper, this sample's treatment or condition label describes: allogeneic hematopoietic cell transplantation with graft depleted of TCRalphabeta T cells and CD19 B cells.

Sequenced material: PBMCs, taken before TCRalphabeta/CD19-depleted stem cell transplant. The receptors here all came from a boy younger than 10 with acute lymphoblastic leukemia, due to receive a stem cell transplant.

This clonotype has a handful of counts. This chain uses TRBV14 with TRBJ2-3, with 7 bases aligning to TRBD2. The CDR3 length is 15 residues. Germline V gene lookup returns CDR1 SGHDN and CDR2 FVKESK. J lost 7 bases, V lost 1 base, and 8 bases had no gene match. The CDR3 DNA sequence: TGTGCCAGCAGCCAAGTCGGCGGGAGCGGGTATACGCAGTATTTT. Translation gives CASSQVGGSGYTQYF. Filled out from reference TRBV14 and TRBJ2-3, the complete variable domain reads EAGVTQFPSHSVIEKGQTVTLRCDPISGHDNLYWYRRVMGKEIKFLLHFVKESKQDESGMPNNRFLAERTGGTYSTLKVQPAELEDSGVYFCASSQVGGSGYTQYFGPGTRLTVL.

This clonotype was observed many times. The V call is TRBV10-3, the J call TRBJ2-3; 10 bases agree with TRBD2. The CDR3 length is 15 residues. Trimming at V came to 4 bases and at J to 5 bases, leaving 6 bases not matched to a gene. From germline, CDR1 is ENHRY and CDR2 SYGVKD. The DNA for the CDR3 is TGTGCCATCAGTGGAAGCGGGGGGGCCTTAGATACGCAGTATTTT. It yields the protein CAISGSGGALDTQYF.

The chain is built from TRBV28 and TRBJ2-7, with 10 bases identical to TRBD1. Germline V gene data show CDR1 as MDHEN and CDR2 as SYDVKM. V shed 7 bases, J shed 6 bases, and the junction held 9 bases outside the gene matches. The CDR3 extends over 14 amino acids. The CDR3 DNA reads TGTGCCAGCATTCCGGGACAGGGGCTTCGCGAGCAGTACTTC. Its translation is CASIPGQGLREQYF.

The chain combines TRBV20-1 with TRBJ2-2; tentatively, D is TRBD1 (6 bases). The V end was cut by 6 bases, the J end by 2 bases, with 13 bases between. The CDR3 sequence is 14 residues long. Germline assignment: CDR1 DFQATT and CDR2 SNEGSKA (reference sequence). CDR3 in DNA: TGCAGTGCCTCCAAACAGGGAAACACCGGGGAGCTGTTTTTT. Protein: CSASKQGNTGELFF.

This clonotype came up many times. This sequence joins TRBV7-9 and TRBJ2-7; 8 nucleotides align to TRBD1. V gave up 4 bases and J gave up 6 bases; unmatched junction bases: 2. CDR3 length: 12 residues. CDR1 and CDR2 from the germline V gene are SEHNR and FQNEAQ (reference sequence). CDR3: CASSWTGLEQYF. In DNA, the CDR3 is TGTGCCAGCAGCTGGACAGGGCTCGAGCAGTACTTC.

The rearrangement joins TRBV6-7 to TRBJ2-5; no clear D gene. TRBV6-7 is flagged as an ORF with uncertain function. The CDR3 has 14 residues. Trimming shortened V by 0 bases and J by 5 bases, and 10 bases separated the two germline ends. The CDR3 coding sequence is TGTGCCAGCAGTTACTCAATGTACGTGGAGACCCAGTACTTC. Its translation: CASSYSMYVETQYF.

This clonotype has only a few counts. The rearrangement links TRBV9 to TRBJ1-2; possible D gene TRBD1, 6 bases. V was pared by 2 bases and J by 2 bases, with 13 bases between. From germline, CDR1 is SGDLS and CDR2 YYNGEE. The CDR3 covers 15 residues. CDR3 loop: CASSVGGGRNYGYTF. As DNA, the CDR3 is TGTGCCAGCAGCGTCGGAGGGGGAAGGAACTATGGCTACACCTTC. The full variable domain, with the rest looked up from reference TRBV9 and TRBJ1-2, is DSGVTQTPKHLITATGQRVTLRCSPRSGDLSVYWYQQSLDQGLQFLIQYYNGEERAKGNILERFSAQQFPDLHSELNLSSLELGDSALYFCASSVGGGRNYGYTFGSGTRLTVV.

This clonotype occurred a few times. The V and J genes are TRBV24-1 and TRBJ1-1; D is uncertain. Germline V gives CDR1 KGHDR, CDR2 SFDVKD. CDR3 size: 13 residues. V was pared by 9 bases and J by 4 bases, with 14 bases between. CDR3 residues: CATQRSWGTEAFF. The CDR3 DNA is TGTGCCACCCAGAGGAGTTGGGGCACTGAAGCTTTCTTT.

The chain is built from TRBV28 and TRBJ1-1; the D gene is possibly TRBD1 (5 bases). CDR3 length: 11 amino acids. The V and J ends lost 2 bases and 7 bases respectively, with 5 bases between them. Germline loops: CDR1 MDHEN, CDR2 SYDVKM. The CDR3 DNA reads as TGTGCCAGCAGTTTAACAGGTGAAGCTTTCTTT. The encoded protein is CASSLTGEAFF. The variable domain in full, completed from reference TRBV28 and TRBJ1-1, reads DVKVTQSSRYLVKRTGEKVFLECVQDMDHENMFWYRQDPGLGLRLIYFSYDVKMKEKGDIPEGYSVSREKKERFSLILESASTNQTSMYLCASSLTGEAFFGQGTRLTVV.

This clonotype was seen a few times. The chain recombines TRBV6-5 with TRBJ1-3, with TRBD1 matching 9 bases. CDR3 size: 19 residues. V shed 0 bases and J 3 bases; nucleotides not matched to a gene: 12. Germline V gives CDR1 MNHEY, CDR2 SVGAGI. CDR3 in DNA: TGTGCCAGCAGTTACTCGATCGGACAGGGGTACGGAATTGGAAACACCATATATTTT. Amino acid sequence: CASSYSIGQGYGIGNTIYF.

This clonotype was counted at least ten times. J is TRBJ2-3 and V is TRBV20-1; a possible D gene is TRBD1 (5 bases). The germline V gene encodes CDR1 DFQATT and CDR2 SNEGSKA (reference sequence). The length of the CDR3 is 14 residues. V gave up 1 base and J gave up 1 base, with 9 bases separating them. Here the CDR3 DNA reads TGCAGTGCTAGAGTCGGCAGGGGCACAGATACGCAGTATTTT. It is translated as CSARVGRGTDTQYF.

Many counts were recorded for this clonotype. The chain recombines TRBV12-3 or TRBV12-4 with TRBJ2-6, with a tentative D call TRBD1 (6 bases). The CDR3 extends over 17 amino acids. Trimming took 2 bases from V and 0 from J, leaving 11 bases between them. In DNA, the CDR3 is TGTGCCAGCAGTTTAACAGGGTTCTTCTCTGGGGCCAACGTCCTGACTTTC. This encodes CASSLTGFFSGANVLTF.